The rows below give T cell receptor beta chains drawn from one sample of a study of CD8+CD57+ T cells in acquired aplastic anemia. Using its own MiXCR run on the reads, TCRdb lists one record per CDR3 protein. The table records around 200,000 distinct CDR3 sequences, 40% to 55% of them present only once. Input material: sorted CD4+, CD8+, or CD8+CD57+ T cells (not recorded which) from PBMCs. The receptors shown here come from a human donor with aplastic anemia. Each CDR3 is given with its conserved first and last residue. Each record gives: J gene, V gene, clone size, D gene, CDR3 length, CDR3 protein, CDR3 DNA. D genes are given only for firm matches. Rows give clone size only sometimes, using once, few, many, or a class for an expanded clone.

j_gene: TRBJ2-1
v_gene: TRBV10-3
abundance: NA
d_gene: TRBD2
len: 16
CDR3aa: CAISEGLAAPYNEQFF
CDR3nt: TGTGCCATCAGTGAAGGACTAGCGGCTCCCTACAATGAGCAGTTCTTC

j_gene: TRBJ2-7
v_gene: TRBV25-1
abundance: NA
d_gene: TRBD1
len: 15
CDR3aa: CASSSGTGWSYEQYF
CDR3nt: TGTGCCAGCAGTTCTGGGACAGGGTGGTCCTACGAGCAGTACTTC

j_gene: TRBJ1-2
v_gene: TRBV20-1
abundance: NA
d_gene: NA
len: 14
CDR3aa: CSARLRVEIYGYTF
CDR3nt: TGCAGTGCTCGACTTCGGGTGGAGATCTATGGCTACACCTTC

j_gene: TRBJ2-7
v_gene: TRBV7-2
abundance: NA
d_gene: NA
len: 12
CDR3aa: CASSSGRYEQYF
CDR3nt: TGTGCCAGCAGTTCCGGACGGTACGAGCAGTACTTC

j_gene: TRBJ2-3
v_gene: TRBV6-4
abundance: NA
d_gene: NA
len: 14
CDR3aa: CASSDGGATDTQYF
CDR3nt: TGTGCCAGCAGTGACGGGGGGGCCACAGATACGCAGTATTTT

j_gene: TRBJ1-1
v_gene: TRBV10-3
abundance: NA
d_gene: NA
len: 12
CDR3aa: CAIRPEGGEAFF
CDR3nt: TGTGCCATCAGGCCAGAGGGGGGTGAAGCTTTCTTT

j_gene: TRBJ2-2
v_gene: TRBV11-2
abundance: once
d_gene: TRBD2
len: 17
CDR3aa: CASSSPTSGRNTGELLF
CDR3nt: TGTGCCAGCAGCTCTCCGACTAGCGGGAGGAACACCGGGGAGCTGCTTTTT

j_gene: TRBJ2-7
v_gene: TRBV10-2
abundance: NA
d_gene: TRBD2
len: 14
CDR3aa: CASSGASGPYEQYF
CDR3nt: TGCGCCAGCAGTGGGGCTAGCGGTCCCTACGAGCAGTACTTC

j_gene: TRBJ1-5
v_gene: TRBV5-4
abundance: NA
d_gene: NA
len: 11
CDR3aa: CASSPGQPQHF
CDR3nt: TGTGCCAGCAGCCCGGGGCAGCCCCAGCATTTT

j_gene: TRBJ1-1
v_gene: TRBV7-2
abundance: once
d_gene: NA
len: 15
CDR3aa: CASSYSLRRNTEAFF
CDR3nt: TGTGCCAGCAGCTACTCTTTGAGAAGGAACACTGAAGCTTTCTTT

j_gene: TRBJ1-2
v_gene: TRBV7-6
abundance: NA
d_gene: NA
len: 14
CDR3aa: CASSLVVGGDGYTF
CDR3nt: TGTGCCAGCAGCTTAGTGGTCGGGGGTGATGGCTACACCTTC

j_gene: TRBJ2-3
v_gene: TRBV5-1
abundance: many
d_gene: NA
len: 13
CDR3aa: CASSRQGTDTQYF
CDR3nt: TGCGCCAGCAGTAGGCAGGGCACAGATACGCAGTATTTT

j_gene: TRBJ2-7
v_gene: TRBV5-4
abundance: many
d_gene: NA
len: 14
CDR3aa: CASSSQGASYEQYF
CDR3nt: TGTGCCAGCAGCTCACAGGGAGCGTCCTACGAGCAGTACTTC

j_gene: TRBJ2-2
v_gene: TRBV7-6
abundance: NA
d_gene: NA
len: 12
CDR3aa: CASSFRVGELFF
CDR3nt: TGTGCCAGCAGCTTTCGCGTTGGGGAGCTGTTTTTT

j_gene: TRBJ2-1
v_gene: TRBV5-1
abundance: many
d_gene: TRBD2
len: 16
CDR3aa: CASSSSGTSSYNEQFF
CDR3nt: TGCGCCAGCAGCTCATCCGGGACTAGCTCCTACAATGAGCAGTTCTTC

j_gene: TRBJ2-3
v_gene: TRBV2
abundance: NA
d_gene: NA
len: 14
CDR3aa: CASSEGQGKDTQYF
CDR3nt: TGTGCCAGCAGTGAAGGTCAGGGGAAAGATACGCAGTATTTT

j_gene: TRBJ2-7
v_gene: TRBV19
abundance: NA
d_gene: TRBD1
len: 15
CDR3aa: CASSRGGQGAYEQYF
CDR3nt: TGCGCCAGCAGCCGGGGAGGACAGGGGGCCTACGAGCAGTACTTC

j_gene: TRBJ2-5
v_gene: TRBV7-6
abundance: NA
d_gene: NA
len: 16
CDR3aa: CASSLSMGWGLETQYF
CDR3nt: TGTGCCAGCAGCTTATCTATGGGGTGGGGCTTAGAGACCCAGTACTTC

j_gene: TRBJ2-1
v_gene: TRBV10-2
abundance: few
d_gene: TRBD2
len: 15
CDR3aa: CASSERGPSYNEQFF
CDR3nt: TGCGCCAGCAGCGAGCGGGGCCCCTCCTACAATGAGCAGTTCTTC

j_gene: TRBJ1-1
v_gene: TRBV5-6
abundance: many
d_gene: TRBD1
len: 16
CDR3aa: CASSPWTGIMNTEAFF
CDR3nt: TGTGCCAGCAGCCCTTGGACAGGGATCATGAACACTGAAGCTTTCTTT

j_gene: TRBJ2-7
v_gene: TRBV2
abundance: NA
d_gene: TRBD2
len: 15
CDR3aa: CASRTGLAARGEQYF
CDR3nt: TGTGCCAGCAGGACGGGACTAGCGGCCAGGGGCGAGCAGTACTTC

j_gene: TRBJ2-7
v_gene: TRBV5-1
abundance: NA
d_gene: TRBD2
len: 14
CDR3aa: CASNPGGSSYEQYF
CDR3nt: TGCGCCAGCAACCCGGGGGGTTCCTCCTACGAGCAGTACTTC

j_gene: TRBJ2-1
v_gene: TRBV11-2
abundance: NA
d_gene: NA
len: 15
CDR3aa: CASSSLGIGDNEQFF
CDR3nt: TGTGCCAGCAGCTCGTTGGGGATTGGCGACAATGAGCAGTTCTTC

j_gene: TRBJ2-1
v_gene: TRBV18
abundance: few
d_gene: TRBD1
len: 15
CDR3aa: CASSPPGTGRNEQFF
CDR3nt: TGTGCCAGCTCACCGCCGGGGACAGGGCGGAATGAGCAGTTCTTC

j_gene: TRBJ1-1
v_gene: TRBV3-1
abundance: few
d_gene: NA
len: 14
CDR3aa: CASSQDGHRDEAFF
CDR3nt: TGTGCCAGCAGCCAAGATGGCCACCGGGACGAAGCTTTCTTT

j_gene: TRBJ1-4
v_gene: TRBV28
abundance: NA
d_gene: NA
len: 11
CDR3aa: CASKAGEKLFF
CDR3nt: TGTGCCAGCAAGGCCGGTGAAAAACTGTTTTTT

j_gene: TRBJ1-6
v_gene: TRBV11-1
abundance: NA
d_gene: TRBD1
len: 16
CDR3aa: CVSSPPRDRDNSPLRF
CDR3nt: TGTGTCAGCAGTCCCCCCCGGGACAGGGATAATTCACCCCTCCGCTTT

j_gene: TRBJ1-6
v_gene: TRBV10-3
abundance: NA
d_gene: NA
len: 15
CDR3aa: CATVNEVGGNSPLHF
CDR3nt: TGTGCCACCGTAAATGAAGTGGGGGGTAATTCACCCCTCCACTTT

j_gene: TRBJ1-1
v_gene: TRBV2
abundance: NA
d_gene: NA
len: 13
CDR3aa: CASSVSSNTEAFF
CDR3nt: TGTGCCAGCAGTGTTTCCTCGAACACTGAAGCTTTCTTT

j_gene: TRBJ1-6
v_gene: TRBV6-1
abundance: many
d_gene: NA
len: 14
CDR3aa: CASSGTGASRTLHF
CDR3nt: TGTGCCAGCAGTGGGACCGGGGCTTCGCGCACCCTCCACTTT

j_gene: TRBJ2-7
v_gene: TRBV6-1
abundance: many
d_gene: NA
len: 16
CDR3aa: CASSPGTGWTNYEQYF
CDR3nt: TGTGCCAGCAGTCCTGGTACGGGGTGGACGAACTACGAGCAGTACTTC

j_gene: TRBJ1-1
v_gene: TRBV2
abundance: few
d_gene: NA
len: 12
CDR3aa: CASSESTAEAFF
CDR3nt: TGTGCCAGCAGTGAATCGACAGCGGAAGCTTTCTTT

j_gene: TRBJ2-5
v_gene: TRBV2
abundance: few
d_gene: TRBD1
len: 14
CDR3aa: CASTRGTGKETQYF
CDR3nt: TGTGCCAGCACCCGTGGGACAGGGAAAGAGACCCAGTACTTC

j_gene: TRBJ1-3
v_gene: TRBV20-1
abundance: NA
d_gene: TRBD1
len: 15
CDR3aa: CSAREGGKVGNTIYF
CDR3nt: TGCAGTGCTAGGGAAGGGGGCAAGGTCGGAAACACCATATATTTT

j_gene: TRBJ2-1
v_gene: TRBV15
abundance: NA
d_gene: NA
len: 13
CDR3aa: CATSRDRRNEQFF
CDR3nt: TGTGCCACCAGCAGAGATCGGAGGAATGAGCAGTTCTTC

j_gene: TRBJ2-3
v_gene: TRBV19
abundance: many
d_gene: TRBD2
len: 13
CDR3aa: CASSIAGGDTQYF
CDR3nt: TGTGCCAGTAGTATAGCGGGAGGAGATACGCAGTATTTT

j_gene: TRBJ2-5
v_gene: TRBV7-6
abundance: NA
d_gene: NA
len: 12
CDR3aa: CASSLTRVTQYF
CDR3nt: TGTGCCAGCAGCCTGACTCGAGTGACCCAGTACTTC

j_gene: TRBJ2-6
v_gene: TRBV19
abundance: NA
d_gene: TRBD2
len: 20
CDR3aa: CASSPGSRLAGSSGANVLTF
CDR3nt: TGTGCCAGTAGTCCCGGCTCAAGACTAGCGGGCAGCTCTGGGGCCAACGTCCTGACTTTC

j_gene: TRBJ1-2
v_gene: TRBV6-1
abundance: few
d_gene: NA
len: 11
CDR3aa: CASSRGWGYTF
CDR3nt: TGTGCCAGCAGCCGGGGCTGGGGCTACACCTTC

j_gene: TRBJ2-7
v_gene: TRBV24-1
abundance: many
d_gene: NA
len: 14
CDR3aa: CATSDTARSYEQYF
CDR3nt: TGTGCCACCAGTGATACAGCCCGCTCCTACGAGCAGTACTTC

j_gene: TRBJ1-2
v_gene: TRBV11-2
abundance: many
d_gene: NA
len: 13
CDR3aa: CASSLARGVVKAF
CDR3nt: TGTGCCAGCAGCTTAGCTCGAGGCGTCGTCAAGGCCTTC

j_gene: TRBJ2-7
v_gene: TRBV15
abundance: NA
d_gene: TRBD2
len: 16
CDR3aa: CATSTGTSGSFVEQYF
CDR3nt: TGTGCCACCAGCACCGGGACTAGCGGGAGTTTCGTCGAGCAGTACTTC

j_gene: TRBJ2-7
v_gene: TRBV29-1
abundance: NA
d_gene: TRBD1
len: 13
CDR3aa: CSVAWDRPYEQYF
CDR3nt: TGCAGCGTTGCCTGGGACAGGCCCTACGAGCAGTACTTC

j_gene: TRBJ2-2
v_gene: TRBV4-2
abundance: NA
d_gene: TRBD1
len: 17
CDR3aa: CASFSHRQGASTGELFF
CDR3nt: TGTGCCAGCTTTTCGCACAGACAGGGGGCTTCTACCGGGGAGCTGTTTTTT

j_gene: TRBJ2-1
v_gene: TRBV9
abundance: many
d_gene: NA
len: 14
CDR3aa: CASSVVGLNNEQFF
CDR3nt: TGTGCCAGCAGCGTAGTAGGCCTGAACAATGAGCAGTTCTTC

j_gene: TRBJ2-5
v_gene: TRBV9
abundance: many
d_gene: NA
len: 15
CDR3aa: CASSVEGTPGETQYF
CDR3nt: TGTGCCAGCAGCGTAGAGGGGACCCCCGGGGAGACCCAGTACTTC

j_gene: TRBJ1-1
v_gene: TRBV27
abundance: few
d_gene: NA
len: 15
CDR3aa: CASSLRFLVNTEAFF
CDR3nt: TGTGCCAGCAGTTTAAGATTTCTAGTGAACACTGAAGCTTTCTTT

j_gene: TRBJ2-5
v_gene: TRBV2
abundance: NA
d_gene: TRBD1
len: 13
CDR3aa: CASNQGVIETQYF
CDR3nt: TGTGCCAGCAACCAGGGGGTGATAGAGACCCAGTACTTC

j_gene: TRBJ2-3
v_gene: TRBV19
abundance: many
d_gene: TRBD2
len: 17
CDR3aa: CASMDSGRGGGTDTQYF
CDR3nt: TGTGCCAGTATGGATAGCGGGAGGGGGGGTGGCACAGATACGCAGTATTTT

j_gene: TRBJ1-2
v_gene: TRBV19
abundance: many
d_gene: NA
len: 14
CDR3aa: CASSIYRQDYGYTF
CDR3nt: TGTGCCAGTAGTATATACCGACAGGACTATGGCTACACCTTC

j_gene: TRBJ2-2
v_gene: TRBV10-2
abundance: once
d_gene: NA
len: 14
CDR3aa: CASSESAGIGELFF
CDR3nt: TGCGCCAGCAGTGAGTCAGCAGGGATCGGGGAGCTGTTTTTT

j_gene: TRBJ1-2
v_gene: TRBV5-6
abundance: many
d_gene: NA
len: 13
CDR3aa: CASSLGQLSGYTF
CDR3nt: TGTGCCAGCAGCCTAGGACAGCTATCTGGCTACACCTTC

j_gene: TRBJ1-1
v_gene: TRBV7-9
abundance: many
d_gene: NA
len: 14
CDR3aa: CASSLVAGATEAFF
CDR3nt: TGTGCCAGCAGCTTAGTAGCAGGGGCCACCGAAGCTTTCTTT